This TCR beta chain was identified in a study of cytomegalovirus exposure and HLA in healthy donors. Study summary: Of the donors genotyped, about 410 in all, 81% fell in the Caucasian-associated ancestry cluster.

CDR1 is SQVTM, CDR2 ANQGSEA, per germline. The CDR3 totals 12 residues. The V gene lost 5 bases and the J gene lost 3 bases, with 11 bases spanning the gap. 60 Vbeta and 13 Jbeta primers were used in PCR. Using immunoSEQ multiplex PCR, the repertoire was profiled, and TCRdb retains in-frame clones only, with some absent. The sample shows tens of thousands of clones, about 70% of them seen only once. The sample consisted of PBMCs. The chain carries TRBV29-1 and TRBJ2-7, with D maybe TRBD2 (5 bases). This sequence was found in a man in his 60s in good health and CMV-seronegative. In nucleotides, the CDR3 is TGCAGCGTTCTGGCAGAGGGCTACGAGCAGTACTTC. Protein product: CSVLAEGYEQYF.